This T cell receptor beta chain stems from a study of T cell responses to AZD1222 COVID-19 vaccine. Overall study results and limits: All repertoire sampling was performed exclusively after the peak T cell response. Among the donors, most were white British and more were female, and clonal diversity was possibly underestimated.

Points on this clone: The target antigen is unknown.

The CDR3 contains 15 residues. CDR1 is MDHEN, CDR2 SYDVKM, per germline. Trimming shortened V by 5 bases and J by 1 base, and 12 bases separated the two germline ends. The assay was immunoSEQ multiplex PCR, and TCRdb's table has in-frame clones only and misses some. The table records 180,000 or so clones, approximately 93% of them present only once. Sequenced material: peripheral blood, taken 28 days after the second AZD1222 dose. This clonotype originated in an adult who received the AZD1222 COVID-19 vaccine. The V gene is TRBV28, the J gene TRBJ2-4, with D uncertain. For the CDR3, the DNA is TGTGCCAGCAGTGGCCCCGGTACGGCCAAAAACATTCAGTACTTC. It specifies CASSGPGTAKNIQYF.